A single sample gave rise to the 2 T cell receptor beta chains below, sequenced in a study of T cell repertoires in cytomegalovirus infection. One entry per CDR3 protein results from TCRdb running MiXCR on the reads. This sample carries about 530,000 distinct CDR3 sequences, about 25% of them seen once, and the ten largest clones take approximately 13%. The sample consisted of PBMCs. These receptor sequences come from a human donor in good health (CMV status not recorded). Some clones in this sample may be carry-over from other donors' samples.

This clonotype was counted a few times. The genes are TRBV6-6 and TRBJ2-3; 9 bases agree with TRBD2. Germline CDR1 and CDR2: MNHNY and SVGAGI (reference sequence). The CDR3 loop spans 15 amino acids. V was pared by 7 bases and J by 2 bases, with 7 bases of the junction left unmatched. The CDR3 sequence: CASNEPGLATDTQYF. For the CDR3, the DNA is TGTGCCAGCAACGAGCCGGGACTAGCCACAGATACGCAGTATTTT.

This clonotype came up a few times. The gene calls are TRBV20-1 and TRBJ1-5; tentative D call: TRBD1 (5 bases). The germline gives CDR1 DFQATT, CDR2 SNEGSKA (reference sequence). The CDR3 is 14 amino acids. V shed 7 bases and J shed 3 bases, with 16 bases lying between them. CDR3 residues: CSVDTRGYNQPQHF. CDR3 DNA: TGCAGTGTAGACACCCGGGGCTACAATCAGCCCCAGCATTTT.